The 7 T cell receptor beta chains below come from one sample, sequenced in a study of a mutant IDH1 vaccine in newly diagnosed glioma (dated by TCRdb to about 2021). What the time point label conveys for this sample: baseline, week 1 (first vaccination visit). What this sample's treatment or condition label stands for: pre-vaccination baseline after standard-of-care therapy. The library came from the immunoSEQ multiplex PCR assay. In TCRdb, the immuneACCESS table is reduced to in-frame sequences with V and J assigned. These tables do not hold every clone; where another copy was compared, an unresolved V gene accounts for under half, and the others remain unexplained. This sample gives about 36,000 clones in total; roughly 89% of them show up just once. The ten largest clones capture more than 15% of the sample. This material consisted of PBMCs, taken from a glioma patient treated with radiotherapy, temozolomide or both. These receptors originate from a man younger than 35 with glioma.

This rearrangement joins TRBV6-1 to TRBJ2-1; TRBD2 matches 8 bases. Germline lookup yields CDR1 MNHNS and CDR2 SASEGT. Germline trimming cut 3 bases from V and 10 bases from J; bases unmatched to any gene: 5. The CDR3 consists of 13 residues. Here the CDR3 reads CASSDRAGVEQFF. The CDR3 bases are TGTGCCAGCAGTGACCGAGCGGGAGTGGAGCAGTTCTTC.

The CDR3 reads CASSLGGASNQPQHF. CDR3 bases: TGTGCCAGCAGCTTAGGGGGGGCCAGCAATCAGCCCCAGCATTTT. The rearrangement links TRBV7-9 to TRBJ1-5, with TRBD1 as a possible D gene (6 bases). V dropped 1 base and J dropped 1 base, with 8 bases sitting between them. CDR1 SEHNR and CDR2 FQNEAQ come from the germline V gene (reference sequence). The CDR3 runs to 15 residues.

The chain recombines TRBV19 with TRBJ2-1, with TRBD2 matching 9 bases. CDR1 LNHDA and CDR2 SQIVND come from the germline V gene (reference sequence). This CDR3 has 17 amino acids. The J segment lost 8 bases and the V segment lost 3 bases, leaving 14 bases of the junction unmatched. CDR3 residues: CASSIPPGAGGFDEQFF. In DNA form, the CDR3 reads TGTGCCAGTAGTATCCCTCCGGGAGCGGGAGGCTTCGATGAGCAGTTCTTC.

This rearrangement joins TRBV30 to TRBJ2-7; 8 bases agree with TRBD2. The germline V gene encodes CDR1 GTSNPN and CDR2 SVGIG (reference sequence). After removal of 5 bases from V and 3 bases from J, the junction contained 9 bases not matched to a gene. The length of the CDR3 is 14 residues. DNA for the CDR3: TGTGCCTGGGAGCCCAGACTAGCGAACTACGAGCAGTACTTC. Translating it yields CAWEPRLANYEQYF.

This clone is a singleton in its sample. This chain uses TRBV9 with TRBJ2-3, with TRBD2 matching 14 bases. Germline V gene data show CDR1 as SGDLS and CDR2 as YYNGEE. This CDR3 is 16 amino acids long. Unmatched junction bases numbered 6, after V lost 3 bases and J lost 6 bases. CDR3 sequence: CASSAGTSGSRDTQYF. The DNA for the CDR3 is TGTGCCAGCAGCGCCGGGACTAGCGGGAGCCGGGATACGCAGTATTTT.

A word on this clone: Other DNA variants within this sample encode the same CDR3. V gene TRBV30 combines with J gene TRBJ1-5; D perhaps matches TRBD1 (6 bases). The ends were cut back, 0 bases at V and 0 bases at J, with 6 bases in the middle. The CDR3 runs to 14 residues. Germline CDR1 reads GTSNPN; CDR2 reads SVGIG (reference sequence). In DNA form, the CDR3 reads TGTGCCTGGAGTGTAGGGGGTAGCAATCAGCCCCAGCATTTT. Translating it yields CAWSVGGSNQPQHF.

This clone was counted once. As DNA, the CDR3 is TGTGCCAGCAGTCGAGGGAGAGAAGCTTTCTTT. Amino acids: CASSRGREAFF. The rearrangement links TRBV6-5 to TRBJ1-1; D is unresolved. Trimming took off 5 bases at V and 8 bases at J, with 9 bases between the two ends. There are 11 residues in the CDR3. Germline V gives CDR1 MNHEY, CDR2 SVGAGI.